The sequence of this T cell receptor (beta chain) was determined in a study of graft-versus-host responses after intestinal transplantation. Overall study: All recipients were transplanted with multivisceral, liver-intestinal, or isolated intestinal grafts.

Germline values: CDR1 SGDLS, CDR2 YYNGEE. CDR3 size: 14 residues. With V trimmed by 0 bases and J by 2 bases, 2 bases remained unmatched. Some clones are missing from TCRdb's copy, which holds only in-frame ones; the method was immunoSEQ multiplex PCR. This repertoire shows about 110,000 clones, 90% to 95% found once; its top ten account for 1.2%. Details on this clone: No antigen is known for it.

This receptor was identified in a human donor who was the organ donor for an intestinal transplant. Sequencing used unstimulated CD8+ T cells sorted from spleen or lymph node cells, obtained before transplant. V is TRBV9 and J is TRBJ2-7; 7 bases fit TRBD1. CDR3 residues: CASSVGTGAYEQYF. The CDR3 DNA reads as TGTGCCAGCAGCGTAGGGACAGGAGCCTACGAGCAGTACTTC.